This is a list of T cell receptor beta chains from one sample in a study of blood T cell repertoires in COVID-19. Produced via immunoSEQ multiplex PCR; TCRdb's table is partial and in-frame only. The data show about 160,000 clones, approximately 90% seen once. The sequenced sample consisted of peripheral blood. All receptors derive from a woman aged 70-85 years with COVID-19, enrolled during active disease. Each CDR3 is given with its conserved first and last residue. The D gene is left open where the match is weak. Some rows have no size entry. The others give once, few or many, or a class for an expanded clone.

>NA|TRBD1|TRBJ1-5|TRBV5-6
TGTGCCAGCAGCCTGGGACAGACGAATCAGCCCCAGCATTTT
CASSLGQTNQPQHF
>NA|TRBD2|TRBJ2-1|TRBV30
TGTGCCTGGGCGGGGGGGCTAAATGAGCAGTTCTTC
CAWAGGLNEQFF
>NA|TRBD1|TRBJ1-6|TRBV5-6
TGTGCCAGCAGCTTGGCCGCAGGGGGCACCTATAATTCACCCCTCCACTTT
CASSLAAGGTYNSPLHF
>once|NA|TRBJ1-2|TRBV6-5
TGTGCCAGCGGGGCGGGGGCGCACTATGGCTACACCTTC
CASGAGAHYGYTF
>NA|NA|TRBJ2-5|TRBV7-2
TGTGCCAGCAGCCCCACCCCCGGGAAAACCCAGTACTTC
CASSPTPGKTQYF
>NA|TRBD2|TRBJ2-1|TRBV28
TGTGCCAGCAGTTCACGGACTAGCGGGGGCCCCTACAATGAGCAGTTCTTC
CASSSRTSGGPYNEQFF
>once|TRBD1|TRBJ1-2|TRBV11-2
TGTGCCAGCAGCCCGGACAGGGGACGGGTCTATGGCTACACCTTC
CASSPDRGRVYGYTF
>few|NA|TRBJ1-1|TRBV2
TGTGCCAGCTTATTTTCCACTGAAGCTTTCTTT
CASLFSTEAFF
>NA|TRBD1|TRBJ2-7|TRBV7-7
TGTGCTAGCAGCGTCGACAGGGTCACTAGCTACGAGCAGTACTTC
CASSVDRVTSYEQYF
>NA|TRBD1|TRBJ1-2|TRBV3-1/TRBV3-2
TGTGCCAGCAGCCAAGATCCGCAGGGGGCTTTCTCTCAATATGGCTACACCTTC
CASSQDPQGAFSQYGYTF
>once|TRBD1|TRBJ2-6|TRBV7-8
TGTGCCAGCAGCGACCCCCGGGACAGGGGGCTGGGTGGGGCCAACGTCCTGACTTTC
CASSDPRDRGLGGANVLTF
>NA|TRBD2|TRBJ2-5|TRBV2
TGTGCCAGCAGTGTAAGCTTAGCGGGGGGGATATTCCAAGAGACCCAGTACTTC
CASSVSLAGGIFQETQYF
>NA|TRBD1|TRBJ1-6|TRBV18
TGTGCCAGCTCACCGGGAACAGGGGCTTCACCCCTCCACTTT
CASSPGTGASPLHF
>NA|NA|TRBJ1-5|TRBV5-1
TGCGCCAGCAGCTTGGATGGGGCGACTAATCAGCCCCAGCATTTT
CASSLDGATNQPQHF
>NA|TRBD1|TRBJ2-7|TRBV6-2/TRBV6-3
TGTGCCAGCAGCCCTGCTCCGGGACAGGCCTCCTACGAGCAGTACTTC
CASSPAPGQASYEQYF
>NA|NA|TRBJ2-6|TRBV15
TGTGCCACCAGCAGAGAGAGCTCTGGGGCCAACGTCCTGACTTTC
CATSRESSGANVLTF
>once|TRBD1|TRBJ2-3|TRBV20-1
TGCAGTGCTAGTTTTAAGGGGGCTGTAGATACGCAGTATTTT
CSASFKGAVDTQYF
>once|NA|TRBJ1-2|TRBV9
TGTGCCAGCAGCGTAGACGGGTACTATGGCTACACCTTC
CASSVDGYYGYTF
>NA|NA|TRBJ1-6|TRBV7-9
TGTGCCAGCAGCTTAAGGACAGCGAATAATTCACCCCTCCACTTT
CASSLRTANNSPLHF
>NA|TRBD2|TRBJ2-3|TRBV28
TGTGCCAGCAGTTATCTAGCGGGGACAGCGCAGTATTTT
CASSYLAGTAQYF
>NA|NA|TRBJ2-2|TRBV9
TGTGCCAGCAGCGCCCAAGGGGACACCGGGGAGCTGTTTTTT
CASSAQGDTGELFF
>NA|NA|TRBJ1-5|TRBV28
TGTGCCAGCAGTTTTCCACCGCGACAGGGCAATCAGCCCCAGCATTTT
CASSFPPRQGNQPQHF
>NA|NA|TRBJ2-5|TRBV5-1
TGCGCCAGCAGCTTGGAATATTCGGAGACCCAGTACTTC
CASSLEYSETQYF
>NA|TRBD1|TRBJ1-1|TRBV7-2
TGTGCCAGCAGCCCTACAGGGGTTGTGAACACTGAAGCTTTCTTT
CASSPTGVVNTEAFF
>NA|TRBD1|TRBJ2-7|TRBV7-6
TGTGCCAGCAGTCCGGACAGGGCCGCCGAGCAGTACTTC
CASSPDRAAEQYF
>NA|NA|TRBJ1-5|TRBV7-8
TGTGCCAGCAGCTCCTACAGGGTTCCCCAATTCAATCAGCCCCAGCATTTT
CASSSYRVPQFNQPQHF
>NA|TRBD1|TRBJ1-1|TRBV7-9
TGTGCCAGCAGCCTCCGTGGGACAGGTAACACTGAAGCTTTCTTT
CASSLRGTGNTEAFF
>NA|NA|TRBJ1-1|TRBV3-1/TRBV3-2
TGTGCCAGCAGCCAAGACGGGGAGGGGAACACTGAAGCTTTCTTT
CASSQDGEGNTEAFF
>NA|NA|TRBJ2-1|TRBV3-1/TRBV3-2
TGTGCCAGCAGCCCAGGGGCAGGGTCCCACAATGAGCAGTTCTTC
CASSPGAGSHNEQFF
>NA|TRBD1|TRBJ1-3|TRBV5-3
TGTGCCAGAGATACAGGGGCCTCTGGAAACACCATATATTTT
CARDTGASGNTIYF
>once|NA|TRBJ1-1|TRBV7-9
TGTGCCAGCAGCTTAGGGAGGGTAGGGGCGACCGAAGCTTTCTTT
CASSLGRVGATEAFF
>NA|TRBD2|TRBJ2-5|TRBV18
TGTGCCAGCTCACCCCCGGGGGGGACCCAAAAAGAGACCCAGTACTTC
CASSPPGGTQKETQYF
>NA|NA|TRBJ2-7|TRBV28
TGTGCCAGCAGTCCCCCTTGGGGGGGGGCCTCCTACGAGCAGTACTTC
CASSPPWGGASYEQYF
>NA|NA|TRBJ1-2|TRBV5-1
TGCGCCAGCAGCTTAGTAGGAGGGCTCGCGGCTAACTATGGCTACACCTTC
CASSLVGGLAANYGYTF
>NA|NA|TRBJ2-7|TRBV27
TGTGCCAGCAGCCGGACACCGGACCACTACGAGCAGTACTTC
CASSRTPDHYEQYF
>NA|NA|TRBJ1-2|TRBV28
TGTGCCAGCAGTTTATGGTCGGACAGAGTTTATGGCTACACCTTC
CASSLWSDRVYGYTF
>NA|NA|TRBJ2-1|TRBV18
TGTGCCAGCTCACCGCAGGGTTACAATGAGCAGTTCTTC
CASSPQGYNEQFF
>NA|TRBD1|TRBJ2-2|TRBV4-1
TGCGCCAGCAGCCAAGATCTCAGGGGGCTGGACACCGGGGAGCTGTTTTTT
CASSQDLRGLDTGELFF
>NA|TRBD2|TRBJ2-7|TRBV11-2
TGTGCCAGCAGCTCCCAACTCCTGCTTAGCGGGGGATACGAGCAGTACTTC
CASSSQLLLSGGYEQYF
>NA|TRBD2|TRBJ2-7|TRBV7-8
TGTGCCAGCAGTTTAGCGGGGCATAGCTCCTACGAGCAGTACTTC
CASSLAGHSSYEQYF
>NA|NA|TRBJ1-6|TRBV3-1/TRBV3-2
TGTGCCAGCAGCCAACGGGGTCTGGGACCCCTCCACTTT
CASSQRGLGPLHF
>NA|TRBD1|TRBJ1-4|TRBV7-9
TGTGCCAGCAGTCTGTCAGGGGGCGGTGAAAAACTGTTTTTT
CASSLSGGGEKLFF
>NA|TRBD1|TRBJ1-1|TRBV10-3
TGTGCCATCAGTGGACAGGGTTGGGACACTGAAGCTTTCTTT
CAISGQGWDTEAFF
>NA|NA|TRBJ2-3|TRBV3-1/TRBV3-2
TGTGCCAGCAGCCAAGACGTCCCGACCTCGACATATTTT
CASSQDVPTSTYF
>NA|TRBD1|TRBJ2-6|TRBV6-2/TRBV6-3
TGTGCCCGCCGTTACCCACGGCGACAGGGGGGGGCCAACGTCCTGACTTTC
CARRYPRRQGGANVLTF
>NA|NA|TRBJ1-1|TRBV9
TGTGCCAGCAGCGTAGGCAGGGCTCAGAACACTGAAGCTTTCTTT
CASSVGRAQNTEAFF
>NA|TRBD1|TRBJ2-5|TRBV28
TGTGCCAGCAGACACGGACAGGGGGCGGGAGAGACCCAGTACTTC
CASRHGQGAGETQYF
>NA|NA|TRBJ1-1|TRBV5-1
TGCGCCAGCAGCTATTCGAGCGGGGGCGCCGGCACTGAAGCTTTCTTT
CASSYSSGGAGTEAFF
>NA|NA|TRBJ1-2|TRBV14
TGTGCCAGCAGCCAATCGACACTTAACTATGGCTACACCTTC
CASSQSTLNYGYTF
>NA|TRBD2|TRBJ2-7|TRBV5-1
TGCGCCAGCAGCTGGGGGCGGGGGGGCGATTACGAGCAGTACTTC
CASSWGRGGDYEQYF
>NA|NA|TRBJ1-2|TRBV5-1
TGCGCCAGCAGTCCTGCGGTCAGCTATGGCTACACCTTC
CASSPAVSYGYTF
>NA|TRBD1|TRBJ1-5|TRBV19
TGTGCCAGTAGTATTTGGACAGGGGGAACCAATCAGCCCCAGCATTTT
CASSIWTGGTNQPQHF
>few|TRBD2|TRBJ2-1|TRBV20-1
TGCAGTGCTAGTTTTGCGGGGGGTTACAATGAGCAGTTCTTC
CSASFAGGYNEQFF
>NA|TRBD1|TRBJ1-1|TRBV28
TGTGCCAGCAGTCCGCCTTCCGGGACAGGCGTCGAAGCTTTCTTT
CASSPPSGTGVEAFF
>NA|TRBD1|TRBJ1-6|TRBV3-1/TRBV3-2
TGTGCCAGCAGCCAAGGGGGACAGGGCCCGACTAGGGCCCACTTT
CASSQGGQGPTRAHF